What follows is one T cell receptor beta chain and its context. What it binds is not known. This sample was included in a study of beta chain features in type 1 diabetes. Points from the study as a whole: Moderate but significant shortening of TCRB CDR3s was recorded in all four CD4+ subsets from Type 1 diabetes patients. In comparison with healthy donors, patients had naive, central memory and Treg TCRB repertoires that appeared more similar.

Germline values: CDR1 MNHNS, CDR2 SASEGT. Trimming took off 10 bases at V and 2 bases at J, with 9 bases between the two ends. The CDR3 has 12 residues. The investigators reverse transcribed all of the isolated RNA, so they sequenced expressed TCRB transcripts. The data were produced by immunoSEQ multiplex PCR, yet TCRdb's version contains in-frame clones alone and is incomplete. Among roughly 250,000 clones listed, 9% to 10% were seen once. Sequencing was carried out using naive CD4+ T cells from blood. The sequence derives from a woman aged 18-29 years in good health. The chain combines TRBV6-1 with TRBJ1-3; D is possibly TRBD1 (6 bases). The CDR3 region is CATGTTGNTIYF. The CDR3 bases are TGTGCCACCGGGACAACTGGAAACACCATATATTTT.